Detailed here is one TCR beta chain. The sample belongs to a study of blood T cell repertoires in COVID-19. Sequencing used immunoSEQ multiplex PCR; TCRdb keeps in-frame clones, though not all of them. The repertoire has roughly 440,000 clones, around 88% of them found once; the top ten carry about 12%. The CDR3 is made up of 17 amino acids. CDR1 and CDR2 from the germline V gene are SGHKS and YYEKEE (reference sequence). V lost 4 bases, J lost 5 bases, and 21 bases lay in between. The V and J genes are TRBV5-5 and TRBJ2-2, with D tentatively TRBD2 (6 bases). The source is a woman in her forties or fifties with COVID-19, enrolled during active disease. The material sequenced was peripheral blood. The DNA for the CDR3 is TGTGCCAGCAGCCCGCTCCGGGACCCGGGGGAAACCGGGGAGCTGTTTTTT. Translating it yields CASSPLRDPGETGELFF.